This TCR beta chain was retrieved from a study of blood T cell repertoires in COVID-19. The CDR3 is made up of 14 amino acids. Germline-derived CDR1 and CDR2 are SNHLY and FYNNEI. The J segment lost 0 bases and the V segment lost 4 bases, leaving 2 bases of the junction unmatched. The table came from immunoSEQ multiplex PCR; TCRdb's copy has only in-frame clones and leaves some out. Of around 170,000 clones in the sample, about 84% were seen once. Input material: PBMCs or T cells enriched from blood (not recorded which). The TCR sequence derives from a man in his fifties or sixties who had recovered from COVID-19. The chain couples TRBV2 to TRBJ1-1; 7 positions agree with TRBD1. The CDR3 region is CASSGDRLNTEAFF. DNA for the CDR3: TGTGCCAGCAGTGGGGACAGACTGAACACTGAAGCTTTCTTT.